Listed below are T cell receptor beta chains from one sample, sequenced in a study of T cell repertoires in cytomegalovirus infection. TCRdb used MiXCR to reprocess the reads, holding one entry per CDR3 protein. Of hundreds of thousands of distinct CDR3 sequences listed, 15% to 20% were seen once; the top ten hold around 13%. The sample was PBMCs. These receptors all come from a human donor in good health (CMV status not recorded). Some clones in this sample may be carry-over from other donors' samples. The CDR3 runs from the conserved cysteine through the conserved F or W. Each record gives: J gene, V gene, D gene, clone size, CDR3 protein, CDR3 DNA. The D gene is left open where the match is weak. Size tells how often a clone was seen (once, few, many) or the class of an expanded clone, and some rows leave it out.

TRBJ2-7 TRBV5-6 TRBD1 NA CASSLPDRDAYEQYF TGTGCCAGCAGCTTACCCGACAGGGACGCCTACGAGCAGTACTTC
TRBJ2-1 TRBV19 NA NA CASSIGLRGAWENEQFF TGTGCCAGTAGTATTGGGCTCAGGGGCGCATGGGAGAATGAGCAGTTCTTC
TRBJ2-3 TRBV7-9 TRBD2 NA CASSPRVSGGASTDTQYF TGTGCCAGCAGCCCCCGCGTAAGCGGGGGAGCAAGCACAGATACGCAGTATTTT
TRBJ2-3 TRBV12-5 TRBD1 many CASGFLLPGQGNNTQYF TGTGCTAGTGGTTTCTTATTACCGGGACAGGGGAACAATACGCAGTATTTT
TRBJ2-1 TRBV12-5 TRBD2 few CASGLTPSGLGLAGVSSYNEQFF TGTGCTAGTGGTTTGACGCCCTCCGGACTAGGGCTAGCGGGGGTAAGCTCCTACAATGAGCAGTTCTTC
TRBJ1-1 TRBV2 TRBD1 NA CATGQGLNTEAFF TGTGCCACCGGACAGGGCCTGAACACTGAAGCTTTCTTT
TRBJ2-3 TRBV7-9 TRBD2 NA CASSHPSSGGPDTQYF TGTGCCAGCAGCCACCCTTCTAGCGGTGGTCCAGATACGCAGTATTTT
TRBJ2-5 TRBV5-4 NA NA CASSLAGAGTETQYF TGTGCCAGCAGCTTGGCTGGGGCAGGGACAGAGACCCAGTACTTC
TRBJ2-7 TRBV7-2 NA many CASSSSGSSSYEQYF TGTGCCAGCAGCTCGTCCGGGTCCAGCTCCTACGAGCAGTACTTC
TRBJ1-5 TRBV7-2 NA many CASSLDLLPPQHF TGTGCCAGCAGCTTAGACCTCCTTCCGCCCCAGCATTTT
TRBJ2-3 TRBV7-2 TRBD2 many CASSLDRSGGADTQYF TGTGCCAGCAGCTTAGACCGTAGCGGGGGGGCAGATACGCAGTATTTT
TRBJ1-4 TRBV2 NA NA CASRRGSLTTNEKLFF TGTGCCAGCAGGAGGGGGTCACTCACAACTAATGAAAAACTGTTTTTT
TRBJ1-2 TRBV27 NA NA CASSFGGLLYGYTF TGTGCCAGCAGTTTTGGGGGGCTCCTCTATGGCTACACCTTC
TRBJ1-4 TRBV7-2 NA many CASRRAQANEKLFF TGTGCCAGCAGGCGGGCGCAGGCAAATGAAAAACTGTTTTTT
TRBJ2-7 TRBV5-1 NA many CASSGRDTAYEQYF TGCGCCAGCAGCGGGCGGGACACAGCCTACGAGCAGTACTTC
TRBJ1-1 TRBV11-2 NA many CASSLDNTEAFF TGTGCCAGCAGCTTAGACAACACTGAAGCTTTCTTT
TRBJ2-1 TRBV5-1 NA few CASSTIRASEQFF TGCGCCAGCAGCACCATCCGGGCAAGTGAGCAGTTCTTC
TRBJ1-5 TRBV28 TRBD1 many CASSTGTGGRQPQHF TGTGCCAGCAGTACCGGGACAGGGGGCCGGCAGCCCCAGCATTTT
TRBJ2-2 TRBV7-9 TRBD1 many CASLTGQSNTGELFF TGTGCCAGCCTAACGGGACAGTCGAACACCGGGGAGCTGTTTTTT
TRBJ2-7 TRBV6-5 NA few CASSSPAQGTYEQYF TGTGCCAGCAGTTCTCCTGCCCAGGGGACCTACGAGCAGTACTTC
TRBJ1-1 TRBV6-4 NA few CASSLGAFF TGTGCCAGCAGCCTGGGGGCTTTCTTT
TRBJ2-5 TRBV9 TRBD2 NA CASSAGGDQETQYF TGTGCCAGCAGCGCTGGGGGGGACCAAGAGACCCAGTACTTC
TRBJ2-7 TRBV20-1 TRBD1 NA CSARPTGGGYEQYF TGCAGTGCTAGACCGACAGGGGGAGGCTACGAGCAGTACTTC
TRBJ1-1 TRBV7-2 NA many CASSLVFPAGTYEAFF TGTGCCAGCAGCTTAGTCTTCCCCGCAGGAACGTACGAAGCTTTCTTT
TRBJ2-3 TRBV6-4 TRBD2 NA CASRPRLAGGPKDTQYF TGTGCCAGCAGGCCTAGGCTAGCGGGGGGTCCCAAAGATACGCAGTATTTT
TRBJ1-6 TRBV7-6 NA few CASSEGTWRNSPLHF TGTGCCAGCAGCGAGGGGACGTGGCGGAATTCACCCCTCCACTTT
TRBJ2-1 TRBV7-9 TRBD2 many CASSTGGAQGDEQFF TGTGCCAGCAGCACGGGGGGGGCCCAAGGGGACGAGCAGTTCTTC
TRBJ2-6 TRBV2 NA NA CASSAVNKANVLTF TGTGCCAGCAGTGCGGTAAATAAGGCCAACGTCCTGACTTTC
TRBJ1-2 TRBV20-1 NA many CSAITLGVRDGYTF TGCAGTGCCATTACGCTCGGGGTTCGGGACGGCTACACCTTC
TRBJ1-5 TRBV7-2 NA many CASSLEEPAAYNQPQHF TGTGCCAGCAGCTTAGAGGAACCGGCAGCTTACAATCAGCCCCAGCATTTT
TRBJ2-6 TRBV29-1 NA NA CSVEAGSGANVLTF TGCAGCGTTGAAGCCGGAAGTGGGGCCAACGTCCTGACTTTC
TRBJ1-2 TRBV19 NA NA CATCKGYPCHGYTF NA
TRBJ2-3 TRBV7-2 TRBD2 many CASSYTSGSTDTQYF TGTGCCAGCAGCTACACTAGCGGGAGCACAGATACGCAGTATTTT
TRBJ2-3 TRBV6-1 TRBD2 NA CASSEAFTSGGDTQYF TGTGCCAGCAGTGAAGCGTTTACTAGCGGGGGTGATACGCAGTATTTT
TRBJ1-1 TRBV11-2 NA many CASSDNLNTEAFF TGTGCCAGCAGCGACAACTTGAACACTGAAGCTTTCTTT
TRBJ2-7 TRBV28 NA NA CASRPGGRIDEQYF TGTGCCAGCCGGCCCGGAGGGCGGATAGACGAGCAGTACTTC
TRBJ2-2 TRBV12-3/TRBV12-4 TRBD1 few CASSLVDWRRDRMNTGELFF TGTGCCAGCAGTTTAGTCGATTGGCGTAGGGACAGGATGAACACCGGGGAGCTGTTTTTT
TRBJ2-5 TRBV19 TRBD1 few CASSIGGTGGQETQYF TGTGCCAGTAGTATTGGGGGGACAGGAGGGCAAGAGACCCAGTACTTC
TRBJ1-5 TRBV7-2 NA many CASSQQDYQPQHF TGTGCCAGCAGCCAGCAGGACTATCAGCCCCAGCATTTT
TRBJ2-1 TRBV3-1 NA NA CASSQDSSGSVYNEQFF TGTGCCAGCAGCCAAGATTCCAGCGGGTCGGTCTACAATGAGCAGTTCTTC
TRBJ2-1 TRBV3-1 NA NA CASSQGNIHEQFF TGTGCCAGCAGCCAAGGAAACATCCATGAGCAGTTCTTC
TRBJ2-2 TRBV7-7 NA NA CASSLEAQGRTGELFF TGTGCTAGCAGCTTAGAGGCCCAGGGACGAACCGGGGAGCTGTTTTTT
TRBJ2-1 TRBV11-1 NA few CASSRTGTAYNEQFF TGTGCCAGCAGCCGTACAGGGACCGCCTACAATGAGCAGTTCTTC
TRBJ2-1 TRBV4-2 TRBD1 NA CASSLSGTDGNEQFF TGTGCCAGCAGCCTTTCCGGGACAGACGGCAATGAGCAGTTCTTC
TRBJ1-6 TRBV7-2 NA many CASSLGQVRSPLHF TGTGCCAGCAGCTTAGGACAGGTTCGTTCACCCCTCCACTTT
TRBJ2-1 TRBV7-9 NA many CASSLSTQRDEQFF TGTGCCAGCAGCTTATCGACTCAACGAGATGAGCAGTTCTTC
TRBJ2-3 TRBV19 TRBD2 NA CASSMDSGTDTQYF TGTGCCAGTAGTATGGATAGCGGGACAGATACGCAGTATTTT